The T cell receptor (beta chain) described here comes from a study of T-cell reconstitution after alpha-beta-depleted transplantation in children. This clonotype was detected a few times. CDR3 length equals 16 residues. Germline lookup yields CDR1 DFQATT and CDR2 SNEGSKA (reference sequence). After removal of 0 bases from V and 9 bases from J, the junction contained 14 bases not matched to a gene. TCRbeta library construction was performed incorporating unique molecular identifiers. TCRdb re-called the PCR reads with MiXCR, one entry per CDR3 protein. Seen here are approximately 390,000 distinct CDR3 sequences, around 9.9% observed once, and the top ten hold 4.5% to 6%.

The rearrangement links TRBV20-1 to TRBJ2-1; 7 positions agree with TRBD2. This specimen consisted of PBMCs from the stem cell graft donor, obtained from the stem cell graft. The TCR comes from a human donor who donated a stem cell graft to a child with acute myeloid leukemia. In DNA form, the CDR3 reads TGCAGTGCTAGAGACCCCCAGGCGGGAGAGGCCGGTGAGCAGTTCTTC. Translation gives CSARDPQAGEAGEQFF.